This entry features one T cell receptor beta chain sequence. The CDR3 loop spans 14 amino acids. Per the germline V gene, CDR1 is SGHNT and CDR2 is YYREEE (reference sequence). The V gene lost 2 bases and the J gene lost 6 bases, with 11 bases spanning the gap. The data stem from a study of cytomegalovirus exposure and HLA in healthy donors. Study background: An analysis done earlier identified more than 90 million unique TCR beta sequences from around 180 million T cells.

PCR amplification relied on 60 Vbeta primers (plus 13 Jbeta primers). Libraries were prepared by immunoSEQ multiplex PCR; TCRdb keeps only in-frame clonotypes and omits some of them. Of about 160,000 clones listed, over 70% were seen once; the top ten hold under 1.5%. The sequenced material came from PBMCs. The rearrangement joins TRBV5-4 to TRBJ2-2; D call uncertain. The receptor comes from a woman in her twenties or thirties in good health and CMV-seronegative. The DNA of the CDR3 is TGTGCCAGCAGCTTTTTGGAGAGATCCGGGGAGCTGTTTTTT. It yields the protein CASSFLERSGELFF.